The 27 T cell receptor beta chains given below trace back to one sample, sequenced in a study of cytomegalovirus exposure and HLA in healthy donors. 60 Vbeta and 13 Jbeta primers were used in PCR. Assay: immunoSEQ multiplex PCR; the TCRdb copy retains only in-frame clones and omits some. The sample comprises roughly 150,000 clones, around 68% of which are singletons, and 8% to 13% rests with the top ten. Input material: PBMCs. The receptors here all came from a man in his thirties or forties in good health and CMV-seropositive.

This sequence joins TRBV9 and TRBJ2-7; 11 bases align to TRBD2. The germline gives CDR1 SGDLS, CDR2 YYNGEE. The CDR3 loop spans 20 amino acids. With V trimmed by 3 bases and J by 4 bases, 21 bases remained unmatched. For the CDR3, the DNA is TGTGCCAGCAGCGCCCAGGGGGGGACTGACACTAGCGGGAGAAAGTACGAGCAGTACTTC. It translates to CASSAQGGTDTSGRKYEQYF.

The chain recombines TRBV28 with TRBJ2-1; TRBD1 agrees at 7 bases. Trimming removed 6 bases from V and 1 base from J; junction bases left unmatched: 6. Germline V gene data show CDR1 as MDHEN and CDR2 as SYDVKM. The length of the CDR3 is 15 residues. As DNA, the CDR3 is TGTGCCAGCAGCTCCTTGGGACAGTCCTACAATGAGCAGTTCTTC. Its protein product is CASSSLGQSYNEQFF.

The chain is built from TRBV27 and TRBJ2-3; 10 bases fit TRBD2. Losses at the gene ends were 5 bases for V and 6 bases for J; bases not matched to a gene: 17. The germline CDR1 and CDR2 sequences are MNHEY and SMNVEV (reference sequence). The CDR3 length is 18 residues. The CDR3 DNA reads as TGTGCCAGCAGTACCGATCCGTTAGCGGGAGGTGACAGGGATACGCAGTATTTT. This translates into CASSTDPLAGGDRDTQYF.

The chain couples TRBV6-5 to TRBJ2-7; tentative D call: TRBD2 (6 bases). The CDR3 runs 15 residues. Per the germline V gene, CDR1 is MNHEY and CDR2 is SVGAGI. V was shortened by 6 bases and J by 1 base, with 16 bases between the two germline ends. The CDR3 DNA sequence: TGTGCCAGCAGCCCCGGGGGTTTAGGGTCCTACGAGCAGTACTTC. It specifies CASSPGGLGSYEQYF.

The chain employs TRBV29-1 and TRBJ1-1; D might be TRBD1 (6 bases). Germline values: CDR1 SQVTM, CDR2 ANQGSEA. This CDR3 has 13 amino acids. Trimming pared 1 base from V and 7 bases from J, leaving 13 bases between. CDR3 in amino acids: CSVEGRGRVEAFF. CDR3 in DNA: TGCAGCGTTGAAGGCAGGGGCCGCGTTGAAGCTTTCTTT.

This clone turned up a few times. The chain combines TRBV7-6 with TRBJ2-7, with TRBD2 identical over 9 bases. Germline loops: CDR1 SGHVS, CDR2 FNYEAQ. After removal of 4 bases from V and 3 bases from J, the junction contained 4 bases not matched to a gene. The CDR3 is 14 residues long. CDR3: CASSSAGGGYEQYF. CDR3 bases: TGTGCCAGCAGCTCAGCGGGAGGTGGCTACGAGCAGTACTTC.

The V gene is TRBV13, the J gene TRBJ2-7; D is perhaps TRBD2 (5 bases). V was shortened by 0 bases and J by 5 bases, with 8 bases between the two germline ends. CDR1 and CDR2 from the germline V gene are PRHDT and FYEKMQ (reference sequence). CDR3 size: 13 residues. CDR3 DNA: TGTGCCAGCAGCTTAGGCCCCGGGAACGAGCAGTACTTC. Translation: CASSLGPGNEQYF.

The chain is built from TRBV9 and TRBJ1-4; D may be TRBD1 (6 bases). Trimming left V 4 bases short and J 0 bases short, with 13 bases between. Germline CDR1 reads SGDLS; CDR2 reads YYNGEE. The CDR3 is 16 amino acids. The DNA of the CDR3 is TGTGCCAGCAGCTCTGGACAGACCACAACTAATGAAAAACTGTTTTTT. Its translation: CASSSGQTTTNEKLFF.

This clone was observed a few times. J is TRBJ1-2 and V is TRBV6-5; D is ambiguous. CDR1 is MNHEY and CDR2 is SVGAGI in the germline V gene. CDR3 length equals 13 residues. V was trimmed by 5 bases and J by 5 bases, leaving 12 bases between them. Written as DNA, the CDR3 is TGTGCCAGCAGTGAATTTGTGCGATATGGCTACACCTTC. Encoded protein: CASSEFVRYGYTF.

This clone appeared a few times. The CDR3 is CASSRTGGFPVDEQFF. The CDR3 nucleotides are TGTGCCAGCAGTCGGACAGGCGGTTTTCCAGTCGATGAGCAGTTCTTC. The gene calls are TRBV27 and TRBJ2-1; 7 nucleotides agree with TRBD1. V shed 5 bases, J shed 8 bases, and the junction held 15 bases outside the gene matches. The CDR3 has 16 amino acids. Germline lookup yields CDR1 MNHEY and CDR2 SMNVEV (reference sequence).

The rearrangement links TRBV27 to TRBJ2-1; 7 positions match TRBD2. Germline V gene data show CDR1 as MNHEY and CDR2 as SMNVEV (reference sequence). The ends lost 5 bases at V and 7 bases at J; junction bases unmatched: 11. The CDR3 is 15 amino acids. The CDR3 loop reads CASSLGTNGSNEQFF. The CDR3 DNA reads as TGTGCCAGCAGTCTTGGGACTAACGGGAGTAATGAGCAGTTCTTC.

Concerning this clone itself: The junction does not match germline at one end; this may be a read error. This chain connects TRBV7-2 to TRBJ2-7, with 8 nucleotides matching TRBD1. Germline V gene sequence: CDR1 SGHTA, CDR2 FQGNSA. The CDR3 contains 15 residues. The CDR3 DNA is TGTGCCAGCCGCTTGCGACAGGGGAGCTCCTACGAGCAGTACTTC. It codes for CASRLRQGSSYEQYF.

V usage is TRBV7-3 and J usage is TRBJ2-2; 7 bases agree with TRBD2. From germline, CDR1 is SGHTA and CDR2 FQGTGA. This CDR3 is 15 amino acids long. With V trimmed by 5 bases and J by 3 bases, 6 bases remained unmatched. CDR3 coding DNA: TGTGCCAGCAGCGTACGGGACTACTACACCGGGGAGCTGTTTTTT. Its protein product is CASSVRDYYTGELFF.

This clone was observed a handful of times. V gene TRBV10-1 combines with J gene TRBJ2-1, with 13 bases that match TRBD2. Germline loops: CDR1 WNHNN, CDR2 SYGVQD (reference sequence). J gave up 7 bases and V 5 bases, and 5 bases lay outside the gene matches. This CDR3 is built from 15 residues. The CDR3 sequence: CASSQQLAGGNEQFF. The CDR3 coding sequence is TGCGCCAGCAGTCAACAACTAGCGGGAGGGAATGAGCAGTTCTTC.

This clone was detected a few times. The J gene is TRBJ1-4, the V gene TRBV21-1; TRBD1, the table's D call, lacks a check against the DNA. TRBV21-1 is flagged as a pseudogene. CDR3 size: 20 residues. The DNA for the CDR3 is TGTGCCAGCAGCAAAGCCCCGGGACAGGGGCTTACTCCAACTAATGAAAAACTGTTTTTT. It is translated as CASSKAPGQGLTPTNEKLFF.

The chain combines TRBV19 with TRBJ1-1; D ambiguous. The ends were cut back, 7 bases at V and 6 bases at J, with 18 bases in the middle. The CDR3 contains 14 residues. Germline V gives CDR1 LNHDA, CDR2 SQIVND (reference sequence). The CDR3 nucleotides are TGTGCCAGTAACAAACGGGGTGCCCCTTCTGAAGCTTTCTTT. This encodes CASNKRGAPSEAFF.

The CDR3 sequence: CASSRDRGSPTEAFF. CDR3 nucleotides: TGTGCCAGCAGTCGGGACAGGGGAAGTCCCACTGAAGCTTTCTTT. The chain joins TRBV6-5 to TRBJ1-1; 10 bases align to TRBD1. V shed 5 bases, J shed 4 bases, and the junction held 7 bases outside the gene matches. The CDR3 totals 15 residues. The V gene's germline CDR1 is MNHEY and CDR2 SVGAGI.

The rearrangement links TRBV19 to TRBJ2-1, with 9 bases that match TRBD1. CDR3 length: 15 amino acids. Trimming took 8 bases from V and 9 from J; bases not matched to a gene: 14. Germline CDR1 and CDR2: LNHDA and SQIVND (reference sequence). As DNA, the CDR3 is TGTGCCAGTGTGCCCCCCGACAGGGGGGCGGGTGAGCAGTTCTTC. It encodes CASVPPDRGAGEQFF. The full variable domain, in which reference TRBV19 and TRBJ2-1 provide the parts outside the CDR3, is DGGITQSPKYLFRKEGQNVTLSCEQNLNHDAMYWYRQDPGQGLRLIYYSQIVNDFQKGDIAEGYSVSREKKESFPLTVTSAQKNPTAFYLCASVPPDRGAGEQFFGPGTRLTVL.

J is TRBJ1-2 and V is TRBV6-5, with 7 bases identical to TRBD1. The V gene end was trimmed by 2 bases and the J gene end by 6 bases; junction bases not matched to a gene: 9. The germline gives CDR1 MNHEY, CDR2 SVGAGI. This CDR3 has 15 residues. The CDR3 bases are TGTGCCAGCAGTTACCCTGCAGGGGGGTTCAATGGCTACACCTTC. Its translation is CASSYPAGGFNGYTF.

There are a few counts of this clone. V usage is TRBV6-1 and J usage is TRBJ1-1; D perhaps matches TRBD1 (6 bases). Germline CDR1 reads MNHNS; CDR2 reads SASEGT. V lost 7 bases, J lost 1 base, and 10 bases lay in between. The CDR3 runs to 13 residues. The CDR3 DNA reads as TGTGCCAGCACCCAGGGGAGGAACACTGAAGCTTTCTTT. Its protein product is CASTQGRNTEAFF.

This rearrangement joins TRBV27 to TRBJ2-5; tentatively, D is TRBD1 (7 bases). The CDR3 is 16 residues long. The germline CDR1 and CDR2 sequences are MNHEY and SMNVEV (reference sequence). V was cut by 6 bases and J by 0 bases, with 17 bases left in between. The CDR3 here is CASSPGGGGDQETQYF. The CDR3, as DNA: TGTGCCAGCAGCCCCGGTGGAGGGGGCGACCAAGAGACCCAGTACTTC.

This sequence joins TRBV6-6 and TRBJ2-3; possibly TRBD1 for D (5 bases). Looked up from germline, CDR1 is MNHNY and CDR2 is SVGAGI (reference sequence). This CDR3 spans 15 amino acids. The ends were cut back, 6 bases at V and 3 bases at J, with 16 bases in the middle. DNA for the CDR3: TGTGCCAGCAGAGGACGCCGGACAACAACAGATACGCAGTATTTT. Its protein product is CASRGRRTTTDTQYF.

This clone appeared a few times. This chain uses TRBV6-6 with TRBJ1-2; 7 bases are a match to TRBD1. This CDR3 region has 12 residues. CDR1 and CDR2 from the germline V gene are MNHNY and SVGAGI (reference sequence). With 5 bases clipped from V and 7 bases from J, the junction kept 4 bases outside the gene matches. The chain's CDR3 is CASSRQGTGYTF. The DNA of the CDR3 is TGTGCCAGCAGTAGACAGGGAACTGGCTACACCTTC.

Only one count was recorded for this clone. Other DNA sequences of this sample code for an identical CDR3. The CDR3 coding sequence is TGTGCCACCAGCAGGCAGGGGTGGAACACTGAAGCTTTCTTT. Protein: CATSRQGWNTEAFF. The V call is TRBV15, the J call TRBJ1-1, with a tentative D call TRBD1 (6 bases). This CDR3 is built from 14 residues. The germline gives CDR1 LNHNV, CDR2 YYDKDF (reference sequence). The V and J ends lost 3 bases and 1 base respectively, with 9 bases between them. The full variable domain, rest sourced from reference TRBV15 and TRBJ1-1, is DAMVIQNPRYQVTQFGKPVTLSCSQTLNHNVMYWYQQKSSQAPKLLFHYYDKDFNNEADTPDNFQSRRPNTSFCFLDIRSPGLGDTAMYLCATSRQGWNTEAFFGQGTRLTVV.

This clone was picked up one time. The CDR3 spells CASSFYFGGNIGRQETQYF. The CDR3 DNA reads as TGTGCCAGCAGCTTTTATTTCGGAGGGAACATAGGACGCCAAGAGACCCAGTACTTC. The chain employs TRBV7-9 and TRBJ2-5, with TRBD2 as a possible D gene (6 bases). With 3 bases removed from V and 1 base from J, the gap between germline ends came to 24 bases. The germline gives CDR1 SEHNR, CDR2 FQNEAQ (reference sequence). CDR3 length: 19 amino acids.

This chain connects TRBV7-9 to TRBJ2-3; TRBD1 is a possible D gene (7 bases). The CDR3 has 16 residues. Trimming took off 5 bases at V and 4 bases at J, with 19 bases between the two ends. CDR1 and CDR2 from the germline V gene are SEHNR and FQNEAQ (reference sequence). CDR3 sequence: CASSGRQGGRSDTQYF. CDR3 in DNA: TGTGCCAGCAGCGGACGACAGGGTGGGAGGTCAGATACGCAGTATTTT.

This rearrangement joins TRBV5-1 to TRBJ2-3; tentatively, D is TRBD1 (6 bases). Trimming pared 2 bases from V and 1 base from J, leaving 11 bases between. Germline CDR1 and CDR2: SGHRS and YFSETQ. The CDR3 totals 15 residues. The CDR3 is CASSFLAGGTDTQYF. The DNA for the CDR3 is TGCGCCAGCAGCTTCTTGGCAGGGGGCACAGATACGCAGTATTTT.